A selection of T cell receptor beta chains follows, all from one sample in a study of blood T cell repertoires in COVID-19. Sequencing was performed with immunoSEQ multiplex PCR; in TCRdb, only in-frame clones are kept and a portion is missing. The sample gives a few hundred thousand clones, around 89% of which show up once; roughly 0.8% is in the top ten. The specimen sequenced was peripheral blood. These receptors all come from a man aged 30 to 45 with acute or convalescent COVID-19. CDR3s include the opening cysteine and the closing phenylalanine or tryptophan. A D gene is named only where the DNA matches it firmly. Clone size is not always given. Where it is, it says once, few, many or a class for expanded clones.

J gene | clone size | D gene | V gene | CDR3 protein
TRBJ2-5 | . | . | TRBV5-5 | CASSLTGPKETQYF
TRBJ1-5 | . | . | TRBV7-9 | CASSLGGTTNQPQHF
TRBJ2-1 | . | . | TRBV29-1 | CSVLLAYNEQFF
TRBJ1-4 | once | . | TRBV7-9 | CASSFITGSEKLFF
TRBJ1-1 | . | . | TRBV18 | CASSPPSLVNTEAFF
TRBJ1-1 | . | . | TRBV6-6 | CASRRLAGIGRDTEAFF
TRBJ2-7 | . | . | TRBV5-4 | CASSSPAGEQYF
TRBJ1-2 | . | . | TRBV7-2 | CASSLSWAVTSYTF
TRBJ1-2 | . | . | TRBV10-3 | CAISDGPPANYGYTF
TRBJ2-7 | . | . | TRBV5-8 | CASSLDRAVGEQYF
TRBJ1-2 | . | TRBD1 | TRBV25-1 | CASSAVITGVWEGYTF
TRBJ1-2 | once | . | TRBV28 | CASRLTGYGYTF
TRBJ1-1 | . | TRBD1 | TRBV11-3 | CASSYQDRGYTEAFF
TRBJ2-3 | . | TRBD2 | TRBV6-5 | CASRKRGAGDTQYF
TRBJ1-3 | . | . | TRBV6-1 | CASSEGRPGLGNTIYF
TRBJ1-1 | . | TRBD1 | TRBV9 | CASSLGGQGTEAFF
TRBJ2-1 | once | TRBD2 | TRBV2 | CASRPVAGGYRNEQFF
TRBJ2-1 | . | TRBD2 | TRBV11-2 | CASRSSGGAWHEQFF
TRBJ1-2 | few | . | TRBV3-1/TRBV3-2 | CASSHTIYGYTF
TRBJ1-4 | . | . | TRBV19 | CASSIAVPGRIIEKLFF
TRBJ1-5 | . | . | TRBV28 | CASSYFEEPQHF
TRBJ2-1 | . | TRBD1 | TRBV24-1 | CATSDRDRASYNEQFF
TRBJ2-5 | . | . | TRBV7-9 | CASSSRDIQETQYF
TRBJ1-5 | once | TRBD1 | TRBV6-5 | CASSYSIQGHQPQHF
TRBJ1-2 | once | . | TRBV19 | CASSFGANYGYTF
TRBJ1-2 | . | TRBD1 | TRBV7-3 | CASSLVWDSIYGYTF
TRBJ2-3 | . | . | TRBV5-1 | CASSDVQAASQYF
TRBJ1-2 | . | TRBD1 | TRBV5-1 | CASSSQGAHNYGYTF
TRBJ1-3 | . | TRBD1 | TRBV5-5 | CASSPDRRSGNTIYF
TRBJ2-4 | once | . | TRBV5-1 | CASSLSGNPLAKNIQYF
TRBJ1-1 | few | . | TRBV11-2 | CASRHEGKITEAFF
TRBJ2-7 | . | TRBD1 | TRBV6-1 | CASSEGGTGPYEQYF